Below are 22 T cell receptor beta chains sequenced from a single sample in a study of technical replicates of blood from a few donors. The data were produced by immunoSEQ multiplex PCR, yet TCRdb's version contains in-frame clones alone and is incomplete. The sample shows more than 65,000 clones, 90% to 97% of them seen only once. The sequenced material came from T cells isolated from PBMCs. The receptors originated from a human donor in good health.

The genes are TRBV25-1 and TRBJ2-3; D may be TRBD1 (6 bases). Germline assignment: CDR1 MGHDK and CDR2 SYGVNS. Trimming took off 3 bases at V and 6 bases at J, with 22 bases between the two ends. The CDR3 covers 17 residues. Here the CDR3 DNA reads TGTGCCAGCAGTGATCTCCGGGACAATCGCTTTCCGGATACGCAGTATTTT. Its protein is CASSDLRDNRFPDTQYF.

Note on this clone: One end of the junction fails to match germline, which may point to a read error. The genes are TRBV7-7 and TRBJ1-1; the D is unclear. The CDR3 totals 13 residues. In germline, CDR1 is SSHAT, CDR2 FNYEAQ (reference sequence). CDR3 nucleotides: TGTGCTAGCAGCCTGGGAGAAAACACTGAAGCTTTCTTT. Amino acid sequence: CASSLGENTEAFF.

The genes are TRBV28 and TRBJ2-7; a weak D match, TRBD1 (6 bases). CDR1 and CDR2 from the germline V gene are MDHEN and SYDVKM. Trimming stripped 5 bases from V and 7 bases from J, with 18 bases between. This CDR3 region has 14 residues. The CDR3 loop is CASSPGARVNEQYF. CDR3 DNA: TGTGCCAGCAGTCCAGGGGCCAGGGTGAATGAGCAGTACTTC.

The chain combines TRBV19 with TRBJ1-1, with D perhaps matching TRBD1 (5 bases). CDR1 and CDR2 from the germline V gene are LNHDA and SQIVND (reference sequence). The length of the CDR3 is 15 residues. The ends were cut back, 5 bases at V and 1 base at J, with 14 bases in the middle. CDR3 DNA: TGTGCCAGTAGTTTAAACAGGTACCCGAACACTGAAGCTTTCTTT. Its translation: CASSLNRYPNTEAFF.

The rearrangement joins TRBV5-4 to TRBJ2-3; possible D gene TRBD2, 6 bases. CDR1 and CDR2 (germline): SGHNT, YYREEE (reference sequence). Trimming removed 4 bases from V and 2 bases from J, with 17 bases in between. The CDR3 is 16 amino acids. In DNA, the CDR3 is TGTGCCAGCAGCGGGAGGCGGGGCGTCTCCACAGATACGCAGTATTTT. Encoded protein: CASSGRRGVSTDTQYF.

The chain couples TRBV11-3 to TRBJ1-1; TRBD1 is a possible D gene (6 bases). Trimming took 5 bases from V and 6 from J, leaving 19 bases between them. The CDR3 consists of 15 residues. Germline CDR1 and CDR2: SGHNT and YENEEA. This CDR3 reads CASSGGAGPRAEAFF. The CDR3 DNA sequence: TGTGCCAGCAGCGGGGGGGCGGGTCCACGGGCTGAAGCTTTCTTT.

V usage is TRBV25-1 and J usage is TRBJ1-2; TRBD1 might be the D (6 bases). Trimming removed 6 bases from V and 0 bases from J, with 17 bases in between. The germline gives CDR1 MGHDK, CDR2 SYGVNS. This CDR3 region has 16 residues. The CDR3 DNA reads TGTGCCAGCAGAGCCCAGACAGGTTACACTAACTATGGCTACACCTTC. This encodes CASRAQTGYTNYGYTF.

The chain employs TRBV5-5 and TRBJ2-5; D is unresolved. CDR1 and CDR2 (germline): SGHKS, YYEKEE (reference sequence). The CDR3 spans 14 residues. V was shortened by 1 base and J by 5 bases, with 12 bases between the two germline ends. The CDR3 region is CASSLFEASETQYF. In nucleotides, the CDR3 is TGTGCCAGCAGCTTGTTCGAGGCGAGCGAGACCCAGTACTTC.

This chain joins TRBV29-1 and TRBJ1-1; D unresolved. Trimming took 7 bases from V and 4 from J, leaving 19 bases between them. The CDR3 is 14 amino acids. Germline V lookup: CDR1 SQVTM, CDR2 ANQGSEA. CDR3 DNA sequence: TGCAGCGCCAGCCCGCAATTTTACAGCACTGAAGCTTTCTTT. Protein: CSASPQFYSTEAFF.

The rearrangement links TRBV4-1 to TRBJ2-3; the match to TRBD1 covers 10 bases. Germline CDR1 reads MGHRA; CDR2 reads YSYEKL. CDR3 length equals 14 residues. J was trimmed by 3 bases and V by 4 bases; bases with no gene match: 1. CDR3 loop: CASSRTGGTDTQYF. DNA of the CDR3: TGCGCCAGCAGCCGGACAGGGGGAACAGATACGCAGTATTTT.

This rearrangement joins TRBV2 to TRBJ1-2, with a weak D call TRBD1 (6 bases). The V gene lost 5 bases and the J gene lost 4 bases, with 8 bases spanning the gap. The CDR3 has 12 amino acids. The V gene's germline CDR1 is SNHLY and CDR2 FYNNEI. The chain's CDR3 is CASSMDSYGYTF. CDR3 DNA: TGTGCCAGCAGTATGGACAGCTATGGCTACACCTTC.

V and J are TRBV7-3 and TRBJ2-3; 7 nucleotides agree with TRBD1. This CDR3 is 13 amino acids long. Germline assignment: CDR1 SGHTA and CDR2 FQGTGA. After removal of 5 bases from V and 4 bases from J, the junction contained 3 bases not matched to a gene. DNA of the CDR3: TGTGCCAGCAGCGCAACAGGGGCAGATACGCAGTATTTT. Translating gives CASSATGADTQYF.

The chain links TRBV7-8 to TRBJ2-7; 9 bases map to TRBD1. The V and J ends lost 2 bases and 3 bases, in that order; junction bases with no gene match: 8. This CDR3 comprises 16 residues. Germline assignment: CDR1 SGHVS and CDR2 FQNEAQ. Here the CDR3 DNA reads TGTGCCAGCAGCTTAAATGGGGACAGGGTGTACTACGAGCAGTACTTC. This codes for CASSLNGDRVYYEQYF.

J is TRBJ1-4 and V is TRBV23-1; D is ambiguous. TRBV23-1 is an ORF, with its function uncertain. Trimming left V 1 base short and J 4 bases short, with 13 bases between. There are 16 residues in the CDR3. CDR3 loop: CASSQLSGPVNEKLFF. CDR3 DNA sequence: TGCGCCAGCAGTCAATTGAGCGGGCCCGTTAATGAAAAACTGTTTTTT.

The chain links TRBV7-9 to TRBJ2-7; 10 nucleotides line up with TRBD1. CDR1 and CDR2 from the germline V gene are SEHNR and FQNEAQ (reference sequence). CDR3 size: 15 residues. V shed 0 bases and J 3 bases; nucleotides not matched to a gene: 2. The CDR3 protein is CASSLAWDRGYEQYF. The CDR3, as DNA: TGTGCCAGCAGCTTAGCCTGGGACAGGGGCTACGAGCAGTACTTC.

The J gene is TRBJ2-1, the V gene TRBV7-9, with TRBD1 matching over 10 bases. The V and J ends lost 6 bases and 8 bases, in that order; junction bases with no gene match: 13. From germline, CDR1 is SEHNR and CDR2 FQNEAQ (reference sequence). This CDR3 region has 16 residues. The CDR3 sequence is CASRGYGTGENHEQFF. The CDR3 DNA sequence: TGTGCCAGCAGGGGATATGGGACAGGGGAAAACCATGAGCAGTTCTTC.

The CDR3 nucleotides read TGTGCCAGCAGTCCTTACGGCTATGGCTACACCTTC. It yields the protein CASSPYGYGYTF. The chain is built from TRBV27 and TRBJ1-2, with D hard to call. This CDR3 region has 12 residues. V was pared by 5 bases and J by 4 bases, with 8 bases between. Looked up from germline, CDR1 is MNHEY and CDR2 is SMNVEV (reference sequence).

This clone has just one count. The rearrangement links TRBV30 to TRBJ2-7; a weak D match, TRBD2 (6 bases). The V end lost 8 bases, the J end lost 5 bases, and 19 bases lay between the germline ends. The CDR3 sequence is 13 residues long. CDR1 and CDR2 (germline): GTSNPN, SVGIG (reference sequence). This CDR3 is CALKRDFADEQYF. In nucleotides, the CDR3 is TGTGCCCTTAAACGGGACTTTGCGGACGAGCAGTACTTC.

The rearrangement joins TRBV2 to TRBJ1-4; possible D gene TRBD1, 5 bases. The CDR3 runs to 14 residues. Trimming left V 6 bases short and J 6 bases short, with 14 bases between. Germline CDR1 SNHLY, CDR2 FYNNEI. Here the CDR3 reads CASRIGQTHEKLFF. The CDR3 coding sequence is TGTGCCAGCAGAATTGGACAAACCCATGAAAAACTGTTTTTT. The variable domain in full, with the rest retrieved from reference TRBV2 and TRBJ1-4, is EPEVTQTPSHQVTQMGQEVILRCVPISNHLYFYWYRQILGQKVEFLVSFYNNEISEKSEIFDDQFSVERPDGSNFTLKIRSTKLEDSAMYFCASRIGQTHEKLFFGSGTQLSVL.

The chain links TRBV30 to TRBJ2-7; D is unclear. V was trimmed by 1 base and J by 3 bases, leaving 13 bases between them. The CDR3 is made up of 14 amino acids. Germline assignment: CDR1 GTSNPN and CDR2 SVGIG (reference sequence). The CDR3 DNA follows: TGTGCCTGGAGTGGGGCAACTCTTTTCTACGAGCAGTACTTC. It codes for CAWSGATLFYEQYF.

The chain joins TRBV10-1 to TRBJ2-1; D gene uncertain. This CDR3 has 9 amino acids. Germline loops: CDR1 WNHNN, CDR2 SYGVQD (reference sequence). Trimming took off 6 bases at V and 8 bases at J, with 2 bases between the two ends. The CDR3 region is CASSDEQFF. CDR3 coding DNA: TGCGCCAGCAGCGATGAGCAGTTCTTC.

In this sample, this clone turned up once. V usage is TRBV5-1 and J usage is TRBJ2-6, with D tentatively TRBD1 (6 bases). CDR1 is SGHRS and CDR2 is YFSETQ in the germline V gene. Between the trimmed V and J ends, which lost 3 bases and 0 bases, there was a span of 28 bases. The CDR3 runs to 22 residues. The CDR3 loop reads CASSSGNSIEGQLISGANVLTF. CDR3 in DNA: TGCGCCAGCAGCTCCGGGAATTCGATCGAGGGACAATTGATCTCTGGGGCCAACGTCCTGACTTTC.